This entry is about one TCR beta chain. Original processing notes: For nucleated cells, counts were estimated from reference gene primer amplification. Profiled with immunoSEQ multiplex PCR; TCRdb holds only in-frame clones, not every one. V and J calls and clone size follow that table, whereas D and trimming were derived from the DNA. The sample includes roughly 320,000 clones, around 86% of them seen just once. The sample is drawn from a study of blood T cell repertoires in COVID-19. Study-level background: The United States, Italy and Spain supplied acute and convalescent COVID-19 samples. The analysed material was cDNA or gDNA that came from T cells, B-cell-depleted T cells, or PBMCs.

This CDR3 has 11 amino acids. Looked up from germline, CDR1 is SGHTS and CDR2 is YDEGEE. V was pared by 0 bases and J by 9 bases, with 7 bases between. This TCR was sampled from a man aged 70-80 years with acute or convalescent COVID-19. Sequencing input: peripheral blood. The chain couples TRBV5-8 to TRBJ2-7; a possible D gene is TRBD1 (6 bases). CDR3: CASSLVGAQYF. CDR3 DNA: TGTGCCAGCAGCTTGGTGGGGGCGCAGTACTTC.